The sample holds a few counts of the clone carrying this T cell receptor beta chain. The antigen is undetermined. The sample comes from a study of T cell repertoires in cytomegalovirus infection. Turning to the study itself: Recently described HLA-C-restricted plus well-studied HLA-B-restricted CMV epitopes were used. Public TCR beta signatures were indicative of both CMV infection and a matching HLA type.

TCRdb re-called the reads through MiXCR, storing one row per CDR3 protein. Here the sample spans roughly 68,000 distinct CDR3 sequences, around 21% being singletons. Overall study results and limits: Cumulative frequency (of public TCR beta family members) identified carriers of CMV plus the relevant HLA.

The CDR3 contains 18 residues. CDR1 is SGHTA, CDR2 FQGNSA, per germline. V gave up 5 bases and J gave up 2 bases; unmatched junction bases: 13. The sequences come from CD8+ T cells from cultured PBMCs, collected from culture after CMV antigen stimulation. The rearrangement links TRBV7-2 to TRBJ2-5, with 11 nucleotides matching TRBD2. The clonotype originates from a human donor in good health (CMV status not recorded). Some clones in this sample may be carry-over from other donors' samples. CDR3: CASSVGQRGTSGQETQYF. The DNA for the CDR3 is TGTGCCAGCAGCGTGGGACAGAGAGGGACTAGCGGACAAGAGACCCAGTACTTC.